This T cell receptor beta chain was recovered during a study of T cells in Graves' hyperthyroidism and ophthalmopathy. Study-level results: A 13 V-J signature model discriminated ophthalmopathy versus stable hyperthyroidism.

V shed 7 bases and J shed 0 bases, with 12 bases lying between them. The CDR3 is made up of 14 amino acids. CDR1 and CDR2 from the germline V gene are MDHEN and SYDVKM. This clonotype occurred many times. As yet, its antigen is unknown. Amplification yielded TCR beta CDR3 regions, with RNA transcripts as the source. During a first-round RT-PCR of the TCR CDR3, the HTBI primer set was used. TCRdb fed the multiplex PCR reads into MiXCR, producing one record per CDR3 protein. Here the sample spans about 500,000 distinct CDR3 sequences, 17% being singletons. What was sequenced was blood. The receptor was derived from a woman between 18 and 29 years old with Graves' ophthalmopathy. The V and J genes are TRBV28 and TRBJ1-1; D remains ambiguous. CDR3 in amino acids: CASTWRALNTEAFF. CDR3 sequence (DNA): TGTGCCAGCACATGGAGGGCCCTGAACACTGAAGCTTTCTTT.